This T cell receptor (beta chain) emerged from a study of Ad26.COV2.S vaccination and SARS-CoV-2 variants. Study-wide points: Spike-specific TCR breadth ran higher among vaccine recipients than placebo recipients.

The CDR3 has 15 amino acids. V gave up 0 bases and J gave up 13 bases; unmatched junction bases: 14. Germline V gives CDR1 ENHRY, CDR2 SYGVKD. TCRdb keeps only in-frame clones here, not all; method: immunoSEQ multiplex PCR. The sample consists of 350,000 to 500,000 clones, around 91% of them appearing once. Turning to this clone: What it binds is not known.

Regarding treatment: approximately 18 received Ad26.COV2.S at low or high dose, single or two shots; 5 received placebo; per-sample allocation not given. Samples analyzed were those drawn on day 63 after the first vaccine or placebo injection. This person who donated was an adult of 18-55 years in Boston. The origin of this receptor is a person between 18 and 59 years old who received the Ad26.COV2.S COVID-19 vaccine or a placebo. Specimen: peripheral blood, collected in a trial of Ad26.COV2.S vaccine versus placebo. The V and J genes are TRBV10-3 and TRBJ2-7, with 8 bases lining up with TRBD2. CDR3 sequence: CAISESWGSAGEPYF. CDR3 nucleotide sequence: TGTGCCATCAGTGAGTCTTGGGGCTCAGCGGGGGAACCTTACTTC.